This record concerns one T cell receptor (beta chain) sequence. This record belongs to a study of T-cell reconstitution after alpha-beta-depleted transplantation in children. The germline gives CDR1 LGHDT, CDR2 YNNKEL (reference sequence). CDR3 length equals 14 residues. The V end was cut by 3 bases, the J end by 4 bases, with 12 bases between. Using unique molecular identifiers, the investigators prepared the TCRbeta library. One entry per CDR3 protein results from TCRdb running MiXCR on the PCR reads. Here the sample spans about 500,000 distinct CDR3 sequences, around a third being singletons. This receptor was identified in a human donor who donated a stem cell graft to a child with aplastic anemia. Sequencing used PBMCs from the stem cell graft donor, obtained from the stem cell graft. This chain uses TRBV3-1 with TRBJ1-2; D perhaps matches TRBD1 (6 bases). CDR3 coding DNA: TGTGCCAGCAGCCATGTCGACAGGACCTATGGCTACACCTTC. Translated, it gives CASSHVDRTYGYTF. Supplemented by reference TRBV3-1 and TRBJ1-2, the full variable domain reads DTAVSQTPKYLVTQMGNDKSIKCEQNLGHDTMYWYKQDSKKFLKIMFSYNNKELIINETVPNRFSPKSPDKAHLNLHINSLELGDSAVYFCASSHVDRTYGYTFGSGTRLTVV.